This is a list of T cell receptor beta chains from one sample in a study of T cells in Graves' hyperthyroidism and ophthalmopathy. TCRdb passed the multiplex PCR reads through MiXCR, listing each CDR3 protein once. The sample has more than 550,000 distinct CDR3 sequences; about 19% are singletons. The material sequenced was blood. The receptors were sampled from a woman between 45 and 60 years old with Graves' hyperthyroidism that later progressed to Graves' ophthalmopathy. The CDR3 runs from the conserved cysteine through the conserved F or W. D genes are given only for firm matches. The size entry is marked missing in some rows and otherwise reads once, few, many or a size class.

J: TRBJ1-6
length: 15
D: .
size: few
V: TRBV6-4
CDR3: CASSYSRGDNSPLHF
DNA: TGTGCCAGCAGTTACTCGCGTGGGGATAATTCACCCCTCCACTTT

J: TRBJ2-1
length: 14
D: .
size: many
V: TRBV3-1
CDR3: CASSQGQENNEQFF
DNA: TGTGCCAGCAGCCAAGGACAGGAGAACAATGAGCAGTTCTTC

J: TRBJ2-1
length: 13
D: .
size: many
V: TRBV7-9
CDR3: CASSTAGYNEQFF
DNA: TGTGCCAGCAGCACCGCCGGATACAATGAGCAGTTCTTC

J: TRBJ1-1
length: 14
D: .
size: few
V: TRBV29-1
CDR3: CSVGRTGTNTEAFF
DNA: TGCAGCGTTGGCCGAACAGGGACGAACACTGAAGCTTTCTTT

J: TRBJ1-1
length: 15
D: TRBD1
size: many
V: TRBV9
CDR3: CASSGGGGWSTEAFF
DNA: TGTGCCAGCAGCGGGGGAGGGGGCTGGAGCACTGAAGCTTTCTTT

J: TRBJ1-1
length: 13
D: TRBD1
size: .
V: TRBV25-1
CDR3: CASLRTGYTEAFF
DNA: TGTGCCAGCCTTAGGACAGGGTACACTGAAGCTTTCTTT

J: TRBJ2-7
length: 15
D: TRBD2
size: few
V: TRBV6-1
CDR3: CASSPPRGDSYEQYF
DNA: TGTGCCAGCAGCCCTCCTCGGGGGGACTCCTACGAGCAGTACTTC

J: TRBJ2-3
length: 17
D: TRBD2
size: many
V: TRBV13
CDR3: CGRGTSVYTSSTDTQYF
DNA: TGTGGACGAGGGACTAGCGTGTATACCTCTAGCACAGATACGCAGTATTTT

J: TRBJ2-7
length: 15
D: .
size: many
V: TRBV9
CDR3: CASSSDRDSLYEQYF
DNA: TGTGCCAGCAGCTCAGACCGGGACTCCCTCTACGAGCAGTACTTC

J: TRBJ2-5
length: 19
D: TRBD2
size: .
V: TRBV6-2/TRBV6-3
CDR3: CASSYTTTGTSGYQETQYF
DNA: TGTGCCAGCAGTTATACTACTACCGGGACTAGCGGGTACCAAGAGACCCAGTACTTC

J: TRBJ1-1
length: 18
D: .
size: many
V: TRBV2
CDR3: CASSDPDSSPLINTEAFF
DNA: TGTGCCAGCAGTGACCCTGACAGTTCTCCACTGATCAACACTGAAGCTTTCTTT

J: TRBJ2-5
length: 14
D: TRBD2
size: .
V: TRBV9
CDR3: CASSTRGGHETQYF
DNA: TGTGCCAGCAGCACGCGGGGGGGCCACGAGACCCAGTACTTC

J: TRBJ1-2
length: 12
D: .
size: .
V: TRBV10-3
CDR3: CAIGETNYGYTF
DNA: TGTGCCATCGGTGAAACTAACTATGGCTACACCTTC

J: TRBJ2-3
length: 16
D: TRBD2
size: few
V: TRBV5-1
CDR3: CASSFYRDYATDTQYF
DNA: TGCGCCAGCAGCTTTTACCGGGACTACGCCACAGATACGCAGTATTTT

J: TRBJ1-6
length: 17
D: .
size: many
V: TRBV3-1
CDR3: CASSHRGGAKLNSPLHF
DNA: TGTGCCAGCAGCCACCGCGGGGGCGCAAAATTGAATTCACCCCTCCACTTT